Below, one TCR beta chain is given with its context. Antigen specificity is unknown. This sample was included in a study of cytomegalovirus exposure and HLA in healthy donors. Amplification used 60 Vbeta primers and 13 Jbeta primers. TCRdb's table, derived via immunoSEQ multiplex PCR, lists solely in-frame clones and lacks some. The data contain 120,000 or so clones, over 65% of them singletons. General observations from the study: Altogether, some 170 TCR beta chains were recorded as cytomegalovirus-associated.

V was pared by 5 bases and J by 2 bases, with 7 bases of the junction left unmatched. Germline lookup yields CDR1 PRHDT and CDR2 FYEKMQ (reference sequence). This CDR3 is built from 17 residues. The TCR comes from a man aged 18 to 30 in good health and CMV-seropositive. Sequences were obtained from PBMCs. V gene TRBV13 combines with J gene TRBJ2-6; TRBD1 matches at 9 bases. DNA for the CDR3: TGTGCCAGCAGCATGACAGGGGGTACGGCTGGGGCCAACGTCCTGACTTTC. Its translation is CASSMTGGTAGANVLTF.